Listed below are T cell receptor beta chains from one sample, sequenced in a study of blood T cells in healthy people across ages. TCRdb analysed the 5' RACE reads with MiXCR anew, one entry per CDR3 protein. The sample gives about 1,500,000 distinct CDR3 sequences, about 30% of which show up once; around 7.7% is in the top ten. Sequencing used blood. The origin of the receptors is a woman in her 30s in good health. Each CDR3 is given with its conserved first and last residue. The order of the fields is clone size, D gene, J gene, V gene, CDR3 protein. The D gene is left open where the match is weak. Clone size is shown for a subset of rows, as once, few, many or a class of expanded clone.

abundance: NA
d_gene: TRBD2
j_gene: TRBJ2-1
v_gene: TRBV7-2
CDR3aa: CASSLKTSGLHGSSYNEQFF

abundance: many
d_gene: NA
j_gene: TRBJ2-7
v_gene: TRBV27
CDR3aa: CASSLVAGSWYEQYF

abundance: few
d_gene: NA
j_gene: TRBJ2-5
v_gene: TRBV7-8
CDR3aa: CASSAPQGRETQYF

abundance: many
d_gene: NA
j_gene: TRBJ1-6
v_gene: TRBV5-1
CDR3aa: CASRPGTSHSPLHF

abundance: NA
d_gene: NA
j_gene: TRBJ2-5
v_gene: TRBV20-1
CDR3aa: CSVGLAQQETQYF

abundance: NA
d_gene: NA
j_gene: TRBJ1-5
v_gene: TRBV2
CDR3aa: CASSLFLRQTQPQHF

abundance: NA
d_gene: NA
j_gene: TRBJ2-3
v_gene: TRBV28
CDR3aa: CASRASSTDTQYF

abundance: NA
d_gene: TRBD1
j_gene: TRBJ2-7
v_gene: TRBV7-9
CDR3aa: CASSLAGQETYEQYF

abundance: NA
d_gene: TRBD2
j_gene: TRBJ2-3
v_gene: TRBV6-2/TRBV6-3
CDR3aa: CASSYSRSGSEAADTQYF

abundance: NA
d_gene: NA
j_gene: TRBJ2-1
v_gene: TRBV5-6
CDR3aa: CASSTDPGSSYNEQFF

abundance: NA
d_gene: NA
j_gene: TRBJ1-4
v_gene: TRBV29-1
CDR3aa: CSVVDENEKLFF

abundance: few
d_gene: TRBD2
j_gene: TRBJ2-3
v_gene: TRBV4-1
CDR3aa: CASSRTSGESTDTQYF

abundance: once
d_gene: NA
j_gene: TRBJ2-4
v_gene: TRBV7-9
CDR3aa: CASSPKEGKGVRDIQYF

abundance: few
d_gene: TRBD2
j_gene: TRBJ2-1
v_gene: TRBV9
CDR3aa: CASTTGLALAGNEQFF

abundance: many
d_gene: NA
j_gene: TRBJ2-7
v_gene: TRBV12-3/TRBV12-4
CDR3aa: CASSVTSSVYEQYF

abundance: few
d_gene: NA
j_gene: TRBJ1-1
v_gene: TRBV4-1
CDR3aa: CASSQGTGAFF

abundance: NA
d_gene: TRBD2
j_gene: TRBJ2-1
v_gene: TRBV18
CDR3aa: CASSPPRLAGGVGQFF

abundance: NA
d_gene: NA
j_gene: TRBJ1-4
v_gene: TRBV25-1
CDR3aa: CASSEGGSGEKLFF

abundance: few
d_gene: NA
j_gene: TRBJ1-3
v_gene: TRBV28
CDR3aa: CASSRASSGNTIYF